This T cell receptor (beta chain) was recovered during a study of vaccination effects on CD4 cells after COVID-19. At the level of the study: Samples were given by two convalescent patients 16 days and one week before vaccination. General study findings and limits: Spike-reactive clones present post-vaccine in convalescents were predominantly new vaccine-induced clones. Clones that were induced by infection or by vaccine showed marked contraction late after vaccination.

Viral peptide pools were used in the ViraFEST assay to expand antigen-specific CD4+ T cells, and sequencing came afterward. CD4+ T cell isolation took place after approximately 11 days of culture. Confirmation by PCR established that the person had SARS-CoV-2 infection between March and December 2020. The authors replaced half the medium with IL-2 medium on days 3 and 7. On this clone: Its target is unknown.

Trimming stripped 0 bases from V and 11 bases from J, with 19 bases between. Germline CDR1 reads LGHDT; CDR2 reads YNNKEL (reference sequence). The CDR3 is 15 residues long. The data were produced by immunoSEQ multiplex PCR, yet TCRdb's version contains in-frame clones alone and is incomplete. This table has some 40,000 clones, around two thirds appearing once. This material consisted of CD4+ T cells from PBMCs cultured with a peptide pool, taken before COVID-19 vaccination. This sequence was found in a human donor who had a prior SARS-CoV-2 infection. V usage is TRBV3-1 (or the pseudogene TRBV3-2) and J usage is TRBJ2-5; D possibly uses TRBD1 or TRBD2 (5 bases each). The CDR3 sequence is CASSQEAVPGIAQYF. CDR3 bases: TGTGCCAGCAGCCAAGAAGCGGTACCAGGGATAGCACAGTACTTC.